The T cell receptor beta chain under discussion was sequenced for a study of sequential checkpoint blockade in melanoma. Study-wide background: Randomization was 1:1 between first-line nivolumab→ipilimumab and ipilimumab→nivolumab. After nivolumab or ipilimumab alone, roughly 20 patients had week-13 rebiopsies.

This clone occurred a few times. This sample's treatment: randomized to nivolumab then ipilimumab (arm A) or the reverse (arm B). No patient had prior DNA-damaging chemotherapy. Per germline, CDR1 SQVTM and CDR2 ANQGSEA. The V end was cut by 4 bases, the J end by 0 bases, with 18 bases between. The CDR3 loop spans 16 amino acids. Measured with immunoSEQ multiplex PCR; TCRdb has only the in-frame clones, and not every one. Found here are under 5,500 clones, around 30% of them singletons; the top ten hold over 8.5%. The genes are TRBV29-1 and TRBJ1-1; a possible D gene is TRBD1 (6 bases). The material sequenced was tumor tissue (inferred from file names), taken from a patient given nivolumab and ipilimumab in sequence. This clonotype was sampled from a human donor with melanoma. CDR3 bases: TGCAGCGTTGTCCCTGAAGCTTGGGGGCTGAACACTGAAGCTTTCTTT. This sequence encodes CSVVPEAWGLNTEAFF.